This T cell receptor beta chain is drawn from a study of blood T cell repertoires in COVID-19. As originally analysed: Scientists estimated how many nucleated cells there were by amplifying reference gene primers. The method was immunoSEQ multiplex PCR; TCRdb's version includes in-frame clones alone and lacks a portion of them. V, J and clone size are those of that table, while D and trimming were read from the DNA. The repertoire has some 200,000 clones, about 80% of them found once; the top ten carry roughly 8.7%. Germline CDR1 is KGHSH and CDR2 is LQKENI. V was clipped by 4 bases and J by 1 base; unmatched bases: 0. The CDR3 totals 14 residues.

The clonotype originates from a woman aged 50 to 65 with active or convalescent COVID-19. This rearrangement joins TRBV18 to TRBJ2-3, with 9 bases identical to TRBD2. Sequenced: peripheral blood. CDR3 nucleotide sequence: TGTGCCAGCTCACGACTAGCGGGCACAGATACGCAGTATTTT. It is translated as CASSRLAGTDTQYF.